Only a few counts were recorded for the clone carrying this T cell receptor (beta chain). Its antigen is as yet unknown. Both 60 Vbeta primers and 13 Jbeta primers went into the PCR. The table came from immunoSEQ multiplex PCR; TCRdb's copy has only in-frame clones and leaves some out. The table lists 100,000 to 150,000 clones, about 10% of them singletons. This record comes from a study of cytomegalovirus exposure and HLA in healthy donors. Regarding the study as a whole: An apparent linkage of common viral pathogens to several of the most significant clusters emerged in a later analysis. Immune exposure data for these donors was limited to CMV serostatus.

This clonotype was sampled from a woman between 18 and 29 years old in good health and CMV-seropositive. Sequencing was carried out using PBMCs.

CDR3: CASSLLPNPYNEQFF. The CDR3 DNA is TGTGCCAGCAGCTTACTACCAAACCCTTACAATGAGCAGTTCTTC. The gene calls are TRBV11-2 and TRBJ2-1, with no clear D. Germline V CDR1 and CDR2: SGHAT, FQNNGV. With 2 bases removed from V and 4 bases from J, the gap between germline ends came to 12 bases. This CDR3 region has 15 residues.